One T cell receptor beta chain is described in this entry. Its specific antigen is unknown. Base-call qualities are not available, and no considerably larger clone is one nucleotide away. The cohort was made up of approximately 670 healthy bone marrow donors. At the time of sampling, every cohort member was nominally healthy, though immune exposures that went unrecorded were likely present. The donor was CMV seronegative and belonged to the group of under 400 seronegative cohort members. A peripheral blood sample was collected from each donor, and TCR beta sequencing was performed on peripheral blood mononuclear cells. The Qiagen DNeasy Blood Extraction Kit was used to extract genomic DNA from the blood cell samples. The receptor library was made with the immunoSEQ multiplex PCR assay. For the multiplex PCR, a mixture combining 60 forward primers for TCR Vbeta segments and 13 reverse primers for TCR Jbeta segments was used. A multiplex PCR assay on genomic DNA amplified the CDR3 region of rearranged TCR beta genes. The Illumina HiSeq System was used to sequence the amplified TCR beta libraries as 87-base-pair reads. The original pipeline was this. A later analysis tallied tens of millions of unique TCR beta chains across the approximately 670 repertoires, and approximately 12 million of those chains were shared by two or more donors. Raw reads were error-corrected and collapsed into unique sequences by a nearest-neighbor algorithm in which closely related sequences were merged to remove PCR and sequencing errors. To assign V, D and J gene segments, CDR3 sequences were aligned to IMGT reference sequences. For a sequence to be retained, a match of at least six nucleotides to both a V gene segment and a J gene segment was required. Rearrangements were classified as productive when the CDR3 lacked stop codons and remained in frame with V and J, and all other rearrangements were classified as non-productive. Following IMGT convention, CDR3 was defined as the stretch from the second conserved V-encoded cysteine to the conserved J-encoded phenylalanine. The earlier analysis of 587 of the donors excluded any sequence lacking an unambiguous match to a single V gene segment. In an earlier analysis of 587 of the donors, V segments were called functional above 56.7% productive rearrangements and were called segregating when the between-donor standard deviation exceeded 5%. To diagnose cytomegalovirus status from the catalog of TCR beta chain sequences, a statistical classification framework was built. A later analysis assigned V and J genes by comparing TCR nucleotide sequences with IMGT/GENE-DB human TR gene sequences. A later analysis assigned CDR3 sequences and most-parsimonious VDJ recombination scenarios with the TCRdist pipeline. In a later analysis, each TCR beta chain was defined by its CDR3 amino acid sequence together with its V-gene family, and reads lacking a unique V-gene family were excluded. To address suspected cross-contamination and a sequencing artifact, a later analysis removed a few hundred highly shared, low-generation-probability nucleotide sequences. In a later analysis, a clonal expansion index was calculated for each public chain from normalized within-repertoire ranks of inferred template counts. In a later analysis, generation probabilities were computed with a VDJ recombination model fitted to out-of-frame rearrangements, and the resulting probabilities were checked against IGoR. In a later analysis, hypergeometric tests were used to score TCR-TCR, TCR-HLA and TCR-CMV co-occurrence, with a repertoire-size bias correction applied to TCR pairs. To estimate false discovery rates, a later analysis permuted the HLA or CMV assignments 20 times. In a later analysis, co-occurring TCRs were grouped using DBSCAN, with TCRdist sequence similarity added in when clustering inside HLA-allele-positive subsets. For co-occurrence clustering, repertoires with fewer than 30,000 or more than 120,000 public chains were excluded, along with 4 to 6 repertoires with anomalous nucleotide sharing. As stored in TCRdb, this immuneACCESS dataset retains in-frame rearrangements with V and J assigned. A fraction of the clones does not appear; measured against another copy, unresolved V genes explain less than half of the discrepancy, and the remainder lacks a known reason. V and J calls and clone size follow that table, whereas D and trimming were derived from the DNA. Here the sample has fewer than 250,000 clones; about 80% occur a single time. The top ten clonotypes cover 1.2% to 1.5% of the sample.

In the germline V gene, CDR1 corresponds to LGHNA and CDR2 to YNFKEQ. Inclusive of the bounding cysteine and phenylalanine, the CDR3 is 16 residues long. The entry retains the CDR3 DNA only, 48 bases that are in frame from base 1. V drops 0 bases and J drops 0 bases, leaving 10 bases in between. These data come from a study of cytomegalovirus exposure and HLA in healthy donors listed by TCRdb under 2017. For context, the study as a whole: An earlier analysis of several hundred of the donors reported about 260 Gb of sequence data and approximately 120 million unique TCR beta sequences obtained from 150 million to 200 million T cells. Every repertoire in the discovery cohort had been generated on one and the same sequencing platform. To decide whether each TCR beta V gene segment behaved as functional or pseudogenic, an earlier analysis of fewer than 750 of the donors relied on high-throughput TCR beta sequencing. Donor age, sex, ethnicity and CMV serostatus were compiled alongside the repertoire data. Rather than using new phenotypic data, the later analysis identified candidate immune exposures from TCR beta sequences and from how often those sequences occurred across donors. The aim of the study was to test whether cataloging public T cell receptors could identify signatures of past pathogen exposure. A handful of DR-DQ haplotypes were handled as single units for association and clustering because linkage in the cohort was strong. To study patterns of TCR occurrence, a later analysis re-analyzed previously published TCR beta repertoires from around 700 donors and added high-resolution HLA genotyping. The study profiled the T cell repertoires of 666 subjects by immunosequencing and related them to cytomegalovirus serostatus. Roughly 300 gigabases of sequencing data and around 87 million unique TCR sequences were included in an early release covering several hundred HLA-typed donors. A separate validation cohort of over a hundred different subjects was used in addition to the roughly 640-subject first cohort. Of the 350 to 400 genotyped donors, approximately 83% fell in the genetic ancestry cluster associated with self-reported Caucasian donors. A later genetic analysis took genome-wide SNP genotypes for about three fifths of the roughly 670 donors and used that subset as a discovery cohort. To predict cytomegalovirus infection status, the study brought together high-throughput TCR immunosequencing, statistical association of individual TCRs with disease status, and machine learning. Across around 400 genotyped donors of the cohort, an average of about 240,000 unique TCR beta nucleotide sequences per donor were sequenced, and roughly a sixth of those sequences were non-productive. The number of typed donors differed by locus: about 629-630 for A, B, C, DRB1 and DQB1; approximately 520 for DQA1; around 610 for DPA1; and approximately 450 for DPB1. HLA typing covered class I and class II loci at four-digit resolution. Overall study results and their limits: In a later analysis, HLA-associated TCR beta chains showed more clonal expansion and lower generation probabilities than non-associated chains that were equally common. A later genetic analysis associated a missense DCLRE1C variant with V-gene and J-gene trimming of TCR beta chains, and an independent cohort replicated the association. A few of the identified cytomegalovirus-associated TCR beta chains were confirmed in vitro to be specific for cytomegalovirus antigens. According to a later analysis, parvovirus B19, influenza, CMV and Epstein-Barr virus appeared linked to several top co-occurrence clusters. Presence/absence analyses assumed roughly uniform sequencing depth across donors, an assumption that may not hold. A later analysis associated about 17,000 TCR beta sequences with specific HLA alleles at a false discovery rate of 0.05. A later genetic analysis reported fewer N-insertions in productive TCRs among donors in an Asian-associated ancestry cluster than the approximately 700-donor mean. The classifier was reported to diagnose cytomegalovirus status with high specificity and sensitivity in both the original cohort and the validation cohort. Because the 87-base-pair reads could not distinguish some IMGT-functional V segments, including TRBV6-2 and TRBV6-3, those segments were excluded. A cluster of highly shared sequence variants was judged likely to be a technical artifact of the sequencing pipeline. According to a later analysis, most CMV-associated TCR beta chains appeared to be HLA-restricted, and the HLA associations seemed to be driven largely by CMV exposure. Because some donors lacked HLA typing at each locus, the association tests relied only on the typed subset. This cohort had only TCR beta chains sequenced, and the lack of alpha or paired-chain data limited which features could be detected. When HLA alleles, especially DR and DQ, strongly co-occurred, TCR associations were difficult to assign to individual alleles. Correlated functional status among segregating V segments might be attributable to linkage disequilibrium, but an unknown experimental factor could not be ruled out. Seventeen rarely observed V segments, including chromosome 9 orphons, were excluded from the earlier analysis of several hundred of the donors because counts were too low. An earlier analysis of approximately 590 of the donors showed that most TCR beta V segments appeared in productive rearrangements either about 90% or about 30% of the time, which broadly matched IMGT annotations. It was suggested by the authors that the approach could potentially be generalized to other disease states and immunological phenotypes. In the study, around 160 TCR beta chains were listed as associated with cytomegalovirus. Across donors, most TCR sequences were observed very rarely, whereas some public TCRs were present in many individuals. A later analysis found that TCR association rates varied across HLA loci, with DRB1 alleles showing the most associated TCRs and HLA-C alleles the fewest. A further reported finding was that TCR beta sequences accurately predicted the HLA-A and HLA-B alleles for most subjects in the first cohort. The only immune exposure information available for the cohort was CMV serostatus.

The chain is encoded by TRBV4-2 joined to TRBJ2-3; TRBD2 might be the D gene, on 6 matching bases. This sequence originates from a girl aged 10-17 years in good health and CMV-seronegative. Sequenced material: PBMCs. The CDR3 has the sequence CASSQDRSGSTDTQYF. In nucleotide form, the sequence is TGTGCCAGCAGCCAAGATCGAAGCGGGAGCACAGATACGCAGTATTTT.